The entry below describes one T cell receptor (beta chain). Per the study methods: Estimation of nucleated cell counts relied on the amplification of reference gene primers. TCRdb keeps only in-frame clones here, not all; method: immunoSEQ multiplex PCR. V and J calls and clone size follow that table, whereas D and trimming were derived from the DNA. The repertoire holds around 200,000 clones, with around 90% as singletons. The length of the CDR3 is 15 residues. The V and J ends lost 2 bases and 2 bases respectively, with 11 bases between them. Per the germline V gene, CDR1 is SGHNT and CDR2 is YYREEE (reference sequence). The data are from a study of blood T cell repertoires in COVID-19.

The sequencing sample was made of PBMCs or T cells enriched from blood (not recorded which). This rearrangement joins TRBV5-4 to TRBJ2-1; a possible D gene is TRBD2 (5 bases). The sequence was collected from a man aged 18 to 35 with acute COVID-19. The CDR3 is CASSLAVTTYNEQFF. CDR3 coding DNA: TGTGCCAGCAGCTTAGCGGTTACCACCTACAATGAGCAGTTCTTC.